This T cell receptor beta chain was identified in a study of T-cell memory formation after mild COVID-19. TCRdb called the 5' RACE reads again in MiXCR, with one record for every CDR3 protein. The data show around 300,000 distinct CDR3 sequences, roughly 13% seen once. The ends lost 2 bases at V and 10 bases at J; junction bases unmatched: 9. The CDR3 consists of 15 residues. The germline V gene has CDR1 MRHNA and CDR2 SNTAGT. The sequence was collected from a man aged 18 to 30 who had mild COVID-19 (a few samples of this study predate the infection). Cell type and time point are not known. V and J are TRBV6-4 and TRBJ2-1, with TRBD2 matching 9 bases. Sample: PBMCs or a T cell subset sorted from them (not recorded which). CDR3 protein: CASSDLAGSGREQFF. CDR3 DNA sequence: TGTGCCAGCAGTGACCTAGCGGGGAGCGGACGGGAGCAGTTCTTC.